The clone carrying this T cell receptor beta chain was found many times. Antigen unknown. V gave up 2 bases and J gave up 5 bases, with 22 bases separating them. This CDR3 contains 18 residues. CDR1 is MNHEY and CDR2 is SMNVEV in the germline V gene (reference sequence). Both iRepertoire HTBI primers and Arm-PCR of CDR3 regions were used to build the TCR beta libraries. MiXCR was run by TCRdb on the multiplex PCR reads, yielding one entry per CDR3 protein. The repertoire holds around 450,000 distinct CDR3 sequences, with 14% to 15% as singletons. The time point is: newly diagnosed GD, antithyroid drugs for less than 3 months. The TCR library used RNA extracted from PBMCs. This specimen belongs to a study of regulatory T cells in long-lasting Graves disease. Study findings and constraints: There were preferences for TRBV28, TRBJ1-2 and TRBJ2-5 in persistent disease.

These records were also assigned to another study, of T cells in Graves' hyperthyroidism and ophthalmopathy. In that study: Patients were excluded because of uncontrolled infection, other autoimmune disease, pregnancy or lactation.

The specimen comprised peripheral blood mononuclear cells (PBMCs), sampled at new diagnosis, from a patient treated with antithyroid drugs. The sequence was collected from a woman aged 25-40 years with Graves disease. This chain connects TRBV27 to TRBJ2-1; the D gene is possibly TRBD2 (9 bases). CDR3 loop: CASSLQGAMTSGDNEQFF. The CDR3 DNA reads TGTGCCAGCAGTTTACAGGGGGCGATGACTAGCGGAGACAATGAGCAGTTCTTC.